These T cell receptor beta chains were read from a single sample in a study of breast tumors, draining lymph nodes, adjacent tissues. MiXCR was run by TCRdb on the multiplex PCR reads, yielding one entry per CDR3 protein. The data contain more than 20,000 distinct CDR3 sequences, roughly 20% of them singletons. Material: breast tumor tissue. These receptors were collected from a female donor with breast cancer. Some clones in this sample may be carry-over from other donors' samples. Both conserved end residues are part of each CDR3. The order of the fields is D gene, clone size, V gene, J gene, CDR3 DNA, CDR3 protein. D genes are given only for firm matches. Some rows have no size entry. The others give once, few or many, or a class for an expanded clone.

NA	many	TRBV27	TRBJ2-6	TGTGCCAGCAGTTTAACGTTCGCCTCTGGGGCCAACGTCCTGACTTTC	CASSLTFASGANVLTF
TRBD1	many	TRBV2	TRBJ2-1	TGTGCCAGCAAGCTAAGAATGGACAGGGGGCGAAATGAGCAGTTCTTC	CASKLRMDRGRNEQFF
NA	NA	TRBV15	TRBJ1-1	TGTGCCACCAGCAGAGATCTACTGGGCGGCTTGAACACTGAAGCTTTCTTT	CATSRDLLGGLNTEAFF
TRBD1	many	TRBV5-1	TRBJ1-2	TGCGCCAGCAGCGAGGGACAGTTTGTTAACGGCTACACCTTC	CASSEGQFVNGYTF
NA	many	TRBV3-1	TRBJ2-3	TGTGCCAGCAGCCAAGGTCTCTCCACAGATACGCAGTATTTT	CASSQGLSTDTQYF
TRBD2	NA	TRBV28	TRBJ2-3	TGTGCCGGCAGTTTTTCTCGAGGACTAGTGGGAGATACGCAGTATTTT	CAGSFSRGLVGDTQYF
TRBD1	many	TRBV3-1	TRBJ1-2	TGTGCCAGCAGCCAAGCGGGACAGGGGGCAACCTATGGCTACACCTTC	CASSQAGQGATYGYTF
NA	few	TRBV28	TRBJ1-6	TGTGCCAGCAGTTTTCCAAGTTTGGGACGGACGCAGAATTCACCCCTCCACTTT	CASSFPSLGRTQNSPLHF
NA	NA	TRBV7-9	TRBJ2-5	TGTGCCAGCAGCCAAAGTTCGGGGGCCCAGTACTTC	CASSQSSGAQYF
NA	many	TRBV4-1	TRBJ1-5	TGCGCCAGCAGCCAAGAAATGGGGAGCAATCAGCCCCAGCATTTT	CASSQEMGSNQPQHF
NA	medium-sized	TRBV2	TRBJ2-7	TGTGCCAGCAGAATGGGGACCCAGAGCTCCTACGAGCAGTACTTC	CASRMGTQSSYEQYF
TRBD2	NA	TRBV7-6	TRBJ2-3	TGTGCCAGCAGCTATAGCGGGGGGGCCAGGAATACGCAGTATTTT	CASSYSGGARNTQYF
NA	many	TRBV11-2	TRBJ2-3	TGTGCCAGCAGCTTAAATCAAGCCGGGACTCGTATCGCGGATACGCAGTATTTT	CASSLNQAGTRIADTQYF
TRBD2	NA	TRBV6-2/TRBV6-3	TRBJ2-2	TGTGCCAGCAGCGGGGGGGGGGGCCGGGAGCTGTTTTTT	CASSGGGGRELFF
TRBD1	NA	TRBV6-5	TRBJ2-5	TGTGCCGCCCGGGACAGCCACCCAAAAGAGACCCAGTACTTC	CAARDSHPKETQYF
NA	many	TRBV6-6	TRBJ2-1	TGTGCCAGCCTCCGGTACAATGAGCAGTTCTTC	CASLRYNEQFF
TRBD1	many	TRBV7-2	TRBJ2-1	TGTGCCAGCAGCTTAGACAGGGGGCGCGCCGGTGAGCAGTTCTTC	CASSLDRGRAGEQFF
NA	many	TRBV19	TRBJ2-5	TGTGCCAGTAGCGACACCCTCCAAGAGACCCAGTACTTC	CASSDTLQETQYF
TRBD2	many	TRBV5-1	TRBJ2-1	TGCGCCAGCCGGCCACCGGGACTAGCGGGAGGGAGCTCCTACAATGAGCAGTTCTTC	CASRPPGLAGGSSYNEQFF
NA	NA	TRBV30	TRBJ2-1	TGTGCCTGGGTGCCCCCCCAAGCGGGCTCCTACAATAAGCAGTTCTTC	CAWVPPQAGSYNKQFF
NA	many	TRBV4-1	TRBJ2-3	TGCGCCAGCAGCCAAGACAGGGATACGCAGTATTTT	CASSQDRDTQYF
NA	many	TRBV19	TRBJ2-3	TGTGCCAGTAGTATGGGGGCAGATACGCAGTATTTT	CASSMGADTQYF
NA	many	TRBV18	TRBJ2-7	TGTGCCAGCTCACAAAATCCCTACGAGCAGTACTTC	CASSQNPYEQYF
TRBD2	many	TRBV5-1	TRBJ2-1	TGCGCCAGCAGCTTGAATAGCGGGAGGATCAATGAGCAGTTCTTC	CASSLNSGRINEQFF
TRBD1	many	TRBV7-9	TRBJ2-4	TGTGCCAGCAGCCCGACAGGGATAAACATTCAGTACTTC	CASSPTGINIQYF
NA	medium-sized	TRBV4-1	TRBJ1-4	TGCGCCAGCAGCCAAGACCCCCCCGGACGGCGTGGCTGGGAAAAACTGTTTTTT	CASSQDPPGRRGWEKLFF
TRBD1	NA	TRBV20-1	TRBJ2-5	TGCAGTGCTGCACGGACAGGGGGTATAGGGGAGACCCAGTACTTC	CSAARTGGIGETQYF
NA	many	TRBV20-1	TRBJ1-5	TGCAGTGCTAGAGGCATAGGGGGGGCCGGTCAGCCCCAGCATTTT	CSARGIGGAGQPQHF
TRBD1	many	TRBV12-3/TRBV12-4	TRBJ1-2	TGTGCCAGCAGGGGTTCTGGACAGGGGAGCTATGGCTACACCTTC	CASRGSGQGSYGYTF
NA	many	TRBV2	TRBJ2-7	TGTGCCAGCAGTGAGCGGAGCAGGGGATCCTACGAGCAGTACTTC	CASSERSRGSYEQYF
NA	many	TRBV30	TRBJ1-2	TGTGCCCGGAGTGTTGGGGGAACCTATGGCTACACCTTC	CARSVGGTYGYTF
NA	NA	TRBV9	TRBJ2-3	TGTGCCAGCAGCGGCCGCACCGCGGGGCTGTTTGATGCGCAGTATTTT	CASSGRTAGLFDAQYF
TRBD1	many	TRBV25-1	TRBJ1-4	TGTGCCAGCAGTGAGACGACGGGCAGGGGGGATGAAAAACTGTTTTTT	CASSETTGRGDEKLFF
TRBD1	many	TRBV6-5	TRBJ2-5	TGTGCCAGCAGCCAGCGACAGGGCCGATCCTCCCAGTACTTC	CASSQRQGRSSQYF
TRBD1	many	TRBV27	TRBJ1-6	TGTGCCAGCAGTTTGATGGGACAGAGCTCCTATAATTCACCCCTCCACTTT	CASSLMGQSSYNSPLHF
NA	few	TRBV28	TRBJ2-3	TGTGCCAGCAGACGGAGGACAGCGGAGTTTTACACAGATACGCAGTATTTT	CASRRRTAEFYTDTQYF
TRBD1	many	TRBV6-5	TRBJ2-2	TGTGCCAGCAGGGACAGGGGGGGAACCGGGGAGCTGTTTTTT	CASRDRGGTGELFF
TRBD1	NA	TRBV5-1	TRBJ1-4	TGTGCCAGCAGCTCGGGACAGGGCGGGGAAAAACTGTCTTTT	CASSSGQGGEKLSF
NA	many	TRBV4-1	TRBJ2-3	TGCGCCAGCAGCCCCCGAGGGGGTCTTTCGGGAACAGATACGCAGTATTTT	CASSPRGGLSGTDTQYF
NA	NA	TRBV12-3/TRBV12-4	TRBJ2-1	TGTGCCAGCAGTTTCCAAGGGAATGAGCAGTTCTTC	CASSFQGNEQFF
NA	many	TRBV2	TRBJ1-5	TGTGCCAGCAGTGGACGAACAGGGCACAATCAGCCCCAGCATTTT	CASSGRTGHNQPQHF
TRBD2	medium-sized	TRBV20-1	TRBJ2-1	TGCAGTGCTGACCGCCCTAGCGGGAGGGCCAATGAGCAGTTCTTC	CSADRPSGRANEQFF
TRBD2	many	TRBV7-9	TRBJ2-1	TGTGCCAGCAGCTTAGTGTGGACTAGCGGGTACAATGAGCAGTTCTTC	CASSLVWTSGYNEQFF
NA	many	TRBV7-9	TRBJ2-5	TGTGCCAGCAGCCAGACGGGGTCCAGAGAGACCCAGTACTTC	CASSQTGSRETQYF
TRBD2	NA	TRBV27	TRBJ2-5	TGTGCCAGCAGTTCCTACCCACTCGGGACTATCGGGGAGACCCAGTACTTC	CASSSYPLGTIGETQYF